This TCR beta chain was sequenced in a study of blood T cell repertoires in COVID-19. Germline CDR1 and CDR2: SGHAT and FQNNGV. V lost 1 base, J lost 2 bases, and 14 bases lay in between. The CDR3 is made up of 16 amino acids. The table came from immunoSEQ multiplex PCR; TCRdb's copy has only in-frame clones and leaves some out. This table holds approximately 500,000 clones, about 88% found once. The V call is TRBV11-2, the J call TRBJ2-5; possibly TRBD2 for D (5 bases). Material for sequencing was peripheral blood. The sequence came from a man aged 18 to 30 with COVID-19, enrolled during active disease. CDR3 DNA: TGTGCCAGCAGCTTAGGGGCTGGCGGGCAGCAAGAGACCCAGTACTTC. It translates to CASSLGAGGQQETQYF.